Listed here is a single T cell receptor (beta chain). The sample comes from a study of control samples from healthy donors and cancer patients. Germline V gives CDR1 MNHEY, CDR2 SVGAGI. CDR3 length: 14 residues. V was clipped by 6 bases and J by 0 bases; unmatched bases: 1. Repertoires were generated with immunoSEQ multiplex PCR, while TCRdb's copy carries only in-frame clones and drops some. The top ten hold more than 4% of the sample, which has 110,000 to 150,000 clones, 75% to 90% seen once. The chain joins TRBV6-5 to TRBJ1-2; 10 bases match TRBD1. Material: blood. The receptor was isolated from a man in his thirties or forties in good health. CDR3 region: CASRGTGANYGYTF. CDR3 DNA: TGTGCCAGCAGGGGGACAGGGGCTAACTATGGCTACACCTTC.